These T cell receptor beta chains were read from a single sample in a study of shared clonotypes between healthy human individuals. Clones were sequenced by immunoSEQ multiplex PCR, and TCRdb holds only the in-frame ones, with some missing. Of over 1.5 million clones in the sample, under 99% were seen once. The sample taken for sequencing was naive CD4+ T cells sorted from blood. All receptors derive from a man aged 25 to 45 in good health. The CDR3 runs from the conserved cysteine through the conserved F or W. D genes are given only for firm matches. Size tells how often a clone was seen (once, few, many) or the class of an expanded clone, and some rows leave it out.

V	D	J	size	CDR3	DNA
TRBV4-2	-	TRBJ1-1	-	CASSQDLGSTEAFF	TGTGCCAGCAGCCAAGATCTGGGGTCGACTGAAGCTTTCTTT
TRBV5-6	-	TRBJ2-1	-	CASRLQGTNEQFF	TGTGCCAGCAGACTACAGGGAACCAATGAGCAGTTCTTC
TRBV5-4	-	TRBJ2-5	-	CASSRSSQETQYF	TGTGCCAGCAGCCGTAGTAGTCAGGAGACCCAGTACTTC
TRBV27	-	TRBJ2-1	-	CASSSPFQSSYNEQFF	TGTGCCAGCAGCTCCCCTTTCCAGAGCTCCTACAATGAGCAGTTCTTC
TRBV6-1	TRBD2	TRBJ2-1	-	CASRLAGSYNEQFF	TGTGCCAGCAGGCTAGCGGGATCCTACAATGAGCAGTTCTTC
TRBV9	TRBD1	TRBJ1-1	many	CASSVARPDRGDLEAFF	TGTGCCAGCAGCGTAGCCCGACCGGACAGGGGAGATTTGGAAGCTTTCTTT
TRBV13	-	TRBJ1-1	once	CASSLRDGTEAFF	TGTGCCAGCAGCTTAAGGGATGGCACTGAAGCTTTCTTT
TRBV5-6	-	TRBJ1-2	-	CASSPIGGRGYTF	TGTGCCAGCAGCCCCATCGGGGGTCGAGGCTACACCTTC
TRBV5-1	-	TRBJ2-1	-	CASSLAAPPGNEQFF	TGCGCCAGCAGCTTGGCGGCTCCCCCTGGCAATGAGCAGTTCTTC
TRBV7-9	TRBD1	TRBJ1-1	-	CASSPPGGQGTEAFF	TGTGCCAGCAGCCCCCCGGGGGGACAGGGAACTGAAGCTTTCTTT
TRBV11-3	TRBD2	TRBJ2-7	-	CASSLTSGAYEQYF	TGTGCCAGCAGCTTAACTAGCGGGGCCTACGAGCAGTACTTC